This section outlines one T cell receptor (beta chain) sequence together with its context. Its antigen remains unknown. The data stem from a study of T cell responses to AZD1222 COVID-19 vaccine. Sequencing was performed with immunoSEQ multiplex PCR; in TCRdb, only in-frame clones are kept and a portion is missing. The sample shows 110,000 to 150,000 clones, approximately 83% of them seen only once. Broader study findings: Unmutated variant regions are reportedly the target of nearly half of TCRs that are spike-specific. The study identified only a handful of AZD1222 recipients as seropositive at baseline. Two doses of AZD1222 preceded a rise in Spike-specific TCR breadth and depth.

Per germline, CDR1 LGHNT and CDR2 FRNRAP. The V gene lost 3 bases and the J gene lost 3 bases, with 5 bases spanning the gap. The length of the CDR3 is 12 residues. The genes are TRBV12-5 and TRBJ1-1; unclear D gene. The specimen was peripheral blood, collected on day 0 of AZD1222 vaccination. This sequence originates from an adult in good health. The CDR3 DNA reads TGTGCTAGTGGTTTCGGGTACACTGAAGCTTTCTTT. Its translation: CASGFGYTEAFF.